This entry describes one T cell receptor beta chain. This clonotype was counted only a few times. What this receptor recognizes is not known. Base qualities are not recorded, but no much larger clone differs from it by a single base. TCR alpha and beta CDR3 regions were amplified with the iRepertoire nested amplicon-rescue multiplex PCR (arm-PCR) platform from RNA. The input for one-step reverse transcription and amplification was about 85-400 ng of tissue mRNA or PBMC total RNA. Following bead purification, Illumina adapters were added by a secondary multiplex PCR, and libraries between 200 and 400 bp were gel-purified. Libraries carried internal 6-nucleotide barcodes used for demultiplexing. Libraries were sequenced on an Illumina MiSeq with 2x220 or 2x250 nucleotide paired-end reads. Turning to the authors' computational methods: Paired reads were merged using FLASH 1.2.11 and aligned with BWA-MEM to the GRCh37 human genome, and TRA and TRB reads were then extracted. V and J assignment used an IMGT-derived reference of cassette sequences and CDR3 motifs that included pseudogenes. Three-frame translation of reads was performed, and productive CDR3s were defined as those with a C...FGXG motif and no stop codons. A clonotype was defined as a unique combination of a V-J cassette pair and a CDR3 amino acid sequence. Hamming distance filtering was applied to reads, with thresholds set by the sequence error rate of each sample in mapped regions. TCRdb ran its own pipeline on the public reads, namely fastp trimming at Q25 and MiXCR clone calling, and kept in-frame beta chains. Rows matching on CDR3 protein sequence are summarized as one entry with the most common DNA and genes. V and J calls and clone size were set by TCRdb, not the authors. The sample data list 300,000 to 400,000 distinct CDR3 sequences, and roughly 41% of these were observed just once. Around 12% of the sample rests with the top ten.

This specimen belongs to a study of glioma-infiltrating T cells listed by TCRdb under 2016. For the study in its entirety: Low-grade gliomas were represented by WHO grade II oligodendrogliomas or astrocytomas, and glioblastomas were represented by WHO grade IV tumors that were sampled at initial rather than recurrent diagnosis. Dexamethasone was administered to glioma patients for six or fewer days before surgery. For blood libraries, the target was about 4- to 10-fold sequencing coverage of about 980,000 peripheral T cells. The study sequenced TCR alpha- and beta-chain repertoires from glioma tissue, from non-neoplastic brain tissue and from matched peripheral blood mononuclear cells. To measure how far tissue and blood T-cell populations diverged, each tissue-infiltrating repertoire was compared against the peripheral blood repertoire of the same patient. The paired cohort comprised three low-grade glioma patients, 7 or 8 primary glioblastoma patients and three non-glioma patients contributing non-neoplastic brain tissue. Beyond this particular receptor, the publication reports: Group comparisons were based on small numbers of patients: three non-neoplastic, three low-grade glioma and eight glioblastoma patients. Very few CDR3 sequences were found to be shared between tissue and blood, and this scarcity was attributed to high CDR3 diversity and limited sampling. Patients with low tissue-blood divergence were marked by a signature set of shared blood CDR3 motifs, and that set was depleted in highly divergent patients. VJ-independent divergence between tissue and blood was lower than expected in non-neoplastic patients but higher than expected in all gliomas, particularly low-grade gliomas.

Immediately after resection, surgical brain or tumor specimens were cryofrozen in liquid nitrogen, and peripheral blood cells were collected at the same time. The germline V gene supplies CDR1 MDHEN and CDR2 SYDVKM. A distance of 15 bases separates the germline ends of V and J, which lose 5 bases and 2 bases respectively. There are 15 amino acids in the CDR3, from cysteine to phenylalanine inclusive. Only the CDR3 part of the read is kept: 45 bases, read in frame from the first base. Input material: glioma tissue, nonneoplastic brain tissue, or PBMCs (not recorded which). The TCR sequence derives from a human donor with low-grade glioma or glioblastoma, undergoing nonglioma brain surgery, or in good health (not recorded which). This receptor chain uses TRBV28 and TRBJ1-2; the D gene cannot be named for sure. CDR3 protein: CASSLSQEANYGYTF. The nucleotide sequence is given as TGTGCCAGCAGTCTAAGTCAGGAGGCCAACTATGGCTACACCTTC.